The 29 T cell receptor beta chains below come from one sample, sequenced in a study of human T cells and chemical hapten exposure. Via MiXCR, TCRdb re-called the RACE reads, giving one row per CDR3 protein. The repertoire consists of 130,000 or so distinct CDR3 sequences, with roughly 12% occurring once and the leading ten covering 2% to 2.5%. Indicated time point: patch test 3, about 24 weeks after DPC sensitization. Indicated treatment: therapeutic diphenylcyclopropenone sensitization with weekly scalp DPC. Sequencing was performed on whole blood, taken in connection with sensitization to the hapten diphenylcyclopropenone (DPC). These receptors came from a woman aged 50 to 65 with alopecia areata. Some clones in this sample may be carry-over from other donors' samples.

V gene TRBV12-3 or TRBV12-4 combines with J gene TRBJ1-5, with TRBD1 matching 9 bases. CDR3 size: 16 residues. Trimming removed 4 bases from V and 2 bases from J; junction bases left unmatched: 6. CDR3 region: CASSYGTGIGNQPQHF. CDR3 DNA sequence: TGTGCCAGCAGTTACGGGACAGGGATAGGCAATCAGCCCCAGCATTTT.

This clonotype was found a few times. The chain links TRBV7-9 to TRBJ2-1; 10 bases line up with TRBD2. The CDR3 contains 16 residues. J gave up 5 bases and V 5 bases, and 9 bases lay outside the gene matches. Germline lookup yields CDR1 SEHNR and CDR2 FQNEAQ (reference sequence). In DNA form, the CDR3 reads TGTGCCAGCAGCACTCGACCTAGCGGGAGCCACAATGAGCAGTTCTTC. Its protein product is CASSTRPSGSHNEQFF. The complete variable domain, with remaining parts taken from reference TRBV7-9 and TRBJ2-1, reads DTGVSQNPRHKITKRGQNVTFRCDPISEHNRLYWYRQTLGQGPEFLTYFQNEAQLEKSRLLSDRFSAERPKGSFSTLEIQRTEQGDSAMYLCASSTRPSGSHNEQFFGPGTRLTVL.

This clonotype was found a few times. The V call is TRBV25-1, the J call TRBJ2-6, with D maybe TRBD1 (6 bases). The germline V gene encodes CDR1 MGHDK and CDR2 SYGVNS. The V end was cut by 1 base, the J end by 4 bases, with 14 bases between. The CDR3 runs 17 residues. The CDR3 loop reads CASSESYRASGANVLTF. In nucleotides, the CDR3 is TGTGCCAGCAGTGAATCGTACAGGGCGTCGGGGGCCAACGTCCTGACTTTC.

The chain carries TRBV7-2 and TRBJ1-2; D unclear. CDR3 size: 16 residues. V dropped 2 bases and J dropped 3 bases, with 16 bases sitting between them. Per germline, CDR1 SGHTA and CDR2 FQGNSA. CDR3: CASSLNPAGLYYGYTF. In DNA, the CDR3 is TGTGCCAGCAGCTTAAACCCGGCCGGGCTTTACTATGGCTACACCTTC.

This clonotype was counted only a few times. The chain uses TRBV29-1 and TRBJ2-7; D may be TRBD2 (6 bases). This CDR3 has 12 residues. Trimming removed 7 bases from V and 3 bases from J, with 13 bases in between. Germline V CDR1 and CDR2: SQVTM, ANQGSEA. The CDR3: CSARDSSYEQYF. Written as DNA, the CDR3 is TGCAGCGCCCGGGACTCCAGCTACGAGCAGTACTTC.

This clonotype was seen at least ten times. This rearrangement joins TRBV6-6 to TRBJ2-3, with 7 bases lining up with TRBD2. CDR3 length: 14 amino acids. Losses at the gene ends were 5 bases for V and 3 bases for J; bases not matched to a gene: 5. CDR1 is MNHNY and CDR2 is SVGAGI in the germline V gene (reference sequence). The CDR3 is CASSDAGGTDTQYF. DNA of the CDR3: TGTGCCAGCAGTGATGCCGGGGGGACAGATACGCAGTATTTT.

This clonotype was picked up many times. The chain has TRBV20-1 and TRBJ1-1; 7 nucleotides line up with TRBD1. With V trimmed by 0 bases and J by 3 bases, 1 base remained unmatched. Germline V gene lookup returns CDR1 DFQATT and CDR2 SNEGSKA (reference sequence). The length of the CDR3 is 13 residues. The CDR3 coding sequence is TGCAGTGCTAGAGATGGACAGGACACTGAAGCTTTCTTT. Protein: CSARDGQDTEAFF.

This clonotype was detected ten times or more. This chain connects TRBV20-1 to TRBJ2-4, with 11 bases identical to TRBD1. The CDR3 contains 18 residues. The germline gives CDR1 DFQATT, CDR2 SNEGSKA (reference sequence). Unmatched junction bases numbered 15, after V lost 7 bases and J lost 1 base. The CDR3 DNA is TGCAGTGTTCCTCCGGACAGGGGGCATGGTCTGGCCAAAAACATTCAGTACTTC. Translation gives CSVPPDRGHGLAKNIQYF.

The rearrangement links TRBV6-5 to TRBJ2-7; 7 bases map to TRBD2. This CDR3 has 14 amino acids. The germline CDR1 and CDR2 sequences are MNHEY and SVGAGI. The CDR3 nucleotides are TGTGCTGCTAGCGGAGCCCGTAGCTCCTACGAGCAGTACTTC. As protein: CAASGARSSYEQYF.

This clonotype was seen only a few times. The V call is TRBV6-5, the J call TRBJ2-6; D remains unclear. The V and J ends lost 8 bases and 0 bases respectively, with 8 bases between them. CDR3 length equals 14 residues. In germline, CDR1 is MNHEY, CDR2 SVGAGI. In DNA form, the CDR3 reads TGTGCCAGCGGCAAGCTCTCTGGGGCCAACGTCCTGACTTTC. The encoded protein is CASGKLSGANVLTF.

This clonotype appeared a few times. The J gene is TRBJ2-7, the V gene TRBV7-7; D remains unclear. Germline CDR1 reads SSHAT; CDR2 reads FNYEAQ (reference sequence). Trimming stripped 3 bases from V and 0 bases from J, with 9 bases between. The length of the CDR3 is 14 residues. The chain's CDR3 is CASSLAVSSYEQYF. The CDR3 DNA follows: TGTGCCAGCAGCTTGGCAGTTAGCTCCTACGAGCAGTACTTC. Drawing the rest from reference TRBV7-7 and TRBJ2-7, the complete variable domain is GAGVSQSPRYKVTKRGQDVTLRCDPISSHATLYWYQQALGQGPEFLTYFNYEAQPDKSGLPSDRFSAERPEGSISTLTIQRTEQRDSAMYRCASSLAVSSYEQYFGPGTRLTVT.

There are a few counts of this clonotype. Mismatch with germline at one junction end may stem from a read error. This rearrangement joins TRBV28 to TRBJ1-1, with 9 bases lining up with TRBD1. CDR1 is MDHEN and CDR2 is SYDVKM in the germline V gene. CDR3 length equals 13 residues. The CDR3 spells CASRLLGQGEAFF. For the CDR3, the DNA is TGTGCCAGCAGGTTATTGGGACAGGGTGAAGCTTTCTTT.

CDR3 region: CASSLPGARGEKAFF. The CDR3 DNA is TGTGCCAGCAGTTTGCCCGGCGCAAGGGGAGAGAAGGCTTTCTTT. V and J are TRBV12-3 or TRBV12-4 and TRBJ1-1; tentative D call: TRBD1 (5 bases). With 3 bases removed from V and 11 bases from J, the gap between germline ends came to 22 bases. This CDR3 is built from 15 residues.

Points on this clonotype: The final CDR3 position lacks the conserved phenylalanine or tryptophan, pointing to a likely read error. The chain is built from TRBV3-1 and TRBJ2-2, with TRBD2 matching over 8 bases. The germline gives CDR1 LGHDT, CDR2 YNNKEL (reference sequence). This CDR3 has 15 amino acids. V gave up 3 bases and J gave up 9 bases; unmatched junction bases: 9. The CDR3 sequence: CASSHGRTSHRELFS. Written as DNA, the CDR3 is TGTGCCAGCAGCCATGGTCGGACTAGCCACAGGGAGCTGTTTTCT.

The chain uses TRBV27 and TRBJ1-5; 8 bases are shared with TRBD1. This CDR3 has 15 residues. V lost 8 bases and J lost 1; bases outside the gene matches: 7. The germline gives CDR1 MNHEY, CDR2 SMNVEV (reference sequence). CDR3 region: CASWPGGLSNQPQHF. CDR3 DNA: TGTGCCAGCTGGCCAGGGGGCCTGAGCAATCAGCCCCAGCATTTT.

Only a few counts were recorded for this clonotype. One end of the junction varies from germline; a read error may be responsible. This rearrangement joins TRBV27 to TRBJ2-1; 11 bases agree with TRBD2. The CDR3 covers 17 residues. The germline CDR1 and CDR2 sequences are MNHEY and SMNVEV (reference sequence). The CDR3 protein is CASSGYLAGGTYYEQFF. CDR3 bases: TGTGCCAGCAGTGGATACCTAGCGGGGGGCACCTACTATGAGCAGTTCTTC.

Only a few counts were recorded for this clonotype. The chain combines TRBV2 with TRBJ1-5, with unresolved D. Germline V gene data show CDR1 as SNHLY and CDR2 as FYNNEI. Trimming removed 2 bases from V and 3 bases from J, with 14 bases in between. The CDR3 loop spans 16 amino acids. The DNA of the CDR3 is TGTGCCAGCAGTGAAAACGATCGCCGGATCAATCAGCCCCAGCATTTT. Protein: CASSENDRRINQPQHF.

This clonotype was detected a few times. The V and J genes are TRBV29-1 and TRBJ2-7; 8 bases are shared with TRBD1. Germline V gene sequence: CDR1 SQVTM, CDR2 ANQGSEA. The trim removed 5 bases at V and 2 bases at J, leaving 17 bases unmatched. This CDR3 region has 17 residues. The CDR3 coding sequence is TGCAGCGTTACGACAGGGGCGATAAACAACGTTCCCTACGAGCAGTACTTC. Translated, it gives CSVTTGAINNVPYEQYF.

This clonotype was detected only a few times. The chain joins TRBV6-1 to TRBJ1-1, with no clear D. V lost 1 base to trimming and J lost 5 bases, with 11 bases between them. The CDR3 consists of 14 residues. Germline CDR1 is MNHNS and CDR2 is SASEGT. CDR3 sequence (DNA): TGTGCCAGCAGTGAAGTCGGAGGAGAAACTGAAGCTTTCTTT. This translates into CASSEVGGETEAFF.

This chain joins TRBV19 and TRBJ2-1; D might be TRBD1 (6 bases). Germline CDR1 LNHDA, CDR2 SQIVND (reference sequence). This CDR3 is built from 15 residues. The V gene lost 4 bases and the J gene lost 0 bases, with 10 bases spanning the gap. CDR3 sequence: CASSTGQSSYNEQFF. The CDR3 DNA reads TGTGCCAGTAGTACCGGACAGAGCTCCTACAATGAGCAGTTCTTC. The full variable domain, with the rest looked up from reference TRBV19 and TRBJ2-1, is DGGITQSPKYLFRKEGQNVTLSCEQNLNHDAMYWYRQDPGQGLRLIYYSQIVNDFQKGDIAEGYSVSREKKESFPLTVTSAQKNPTAFYLCASSTGQSSYNEQFFGPGTRLTVL.

This clonotype was observed a few times. The gene calls are TRBV5-4 and TRBJ2-1; TRBD2 matches at 7 bases. After removal of 4 bases from V and 0 bases from J, the junction contained 4 bases not matched to a gene. The CDR3 has 15 amino acids. The V gene's germline CDR1 is SGHNT and CDR2 YYREEE (reference sequence). The CDR3 spells CASSTSSGSYNEQFF. In nucleotides, the CDR3 is TGTGCCAGCAGCACGTCTAGCGGCTCCTACAATGAGCAGTTCTTC.

A remark on this clonotype: A much larger clone is a single base away; this may be a read error. The CDR3 region is CSAMRGGQGIGNEQFF. In nucleotides, the CDR3 is TGCAGTGCCATGCGGGGTGGACAGGGAATTGGCAATGAGCAGTTCTTC. V usage is TRBV20-1 and J usage is TRBJ2-1, with 8 bases fitting TRBD1. V dropped 6 bases and J dropped 6; count of bases not matched to a gene: 16. The CDR3 totals 16 residues. CDR1 is DFQATT, CDR2 SNEGSKA, per germline (reference sequence).

This clonotype has at least ten counts. J is TRBJ2-3 and V is TRBV29-1, with 8 positions matching TRBD1. Trimming cost V 0 bases and J 6 bases; bases outside gene matches: 14. The CDR3 sequence is 17 residues long. Germline loops: CDR1 SQVTM, CDR2 ANQGSEA. As DNA, the CDR3 is TGCAGCGTTGAAGATCTCATAACAGGGGGACCATCGGATACGCAGTATTTT. This codes for CSVEDLITGGPSDTQYF.

The chain couples TRBV2 to TRBJ2-2; D could derive from TRBD1 or TRBD2 (5 bases each). The germline V and J ends were trimmed by 6 bases and 1 base, with 12 bases remaining between them. This CDR3 region has 15 residues. Germline values: CDR1 SNHLY, CDR2 FYNNEI. CDR3 in amino acids: CASRPGPGNTGELFF. The CDR3 DNA is TGTGCCAGCAGGCCGGGGCCGGGGAACACCGGGGAGCTGTTTTTT.

The CDR3 loop reads CASSRDILSSYEQYF. The DNA of the CDR3 is TGTGCCAGCTCTCGGGACATTTTGTCTTCCTACGAGCAGTACTTC. V and J are TRBV18 and TRBJ2-7; a possible D gene is TRBD1 (6 bases). The germline gives CDR1 KGHSH, CDR2 LQKENI. Trimming cost V 6 bases and J 1 base, with 16 bases left between them. This CDR3 spans 15 amino acids.

In its sample, this clonotype was seen once. The V and J genes are TRBV6-2 or TRBV6-3 and TRBJ2-6; D is uncertain. V was clipped by 0 bases and J by 2 bases, with 5 bases between them. The CDR3 has 15 residues. The V gene's germline CDR1 is MNHEY and CDR2 SVGEGT. CDR3 sequence (DNA): TGTGCCAGCAGTTACTCTATAACTGGGGCCAACGTCCTGACTTTC. Its protein product is CASSYSITGANVLTF.

This clonotype came up many times. The gene calls are TRBV6-5 and TRBJ1-2, with D hard to call. The CDR3 runs to 11 residues. Trimming pared 4 bases from V and 8 bases from J, leaving 8 bases between. The germline V gene has CDR1 MNHEY and CDR2 SVGAGI. The CDR3 DNA reads as TGTGCCAGCAGTTCCCTTGAGGGCTACACCTTC. Translated, it gives CASSSLEGYTF.

In its sample, this clonotype was seen a few times. The chain joins TRBV27 to TRBJ1-5; D remains unclear. This CDR3 contains 15 residues. Germline V gene sequence: CDR1 MNHEY, CDR2 SMNVEV (reference sequence). V was clipped by 2 bases and J by 2 bases, with 10 bases between them. Written as DNA, the CDR3 is TGTGCCAGCAGTTTAATGGGGTACGGCAATCAGCCCCAGCATTTT. Translation gives CASSLMGYGNQPQHF.

The chain uses TRBV11-2 and TRBJ1-4; a weak D match, TRBD1 (5 bases). Germline assignment: CDR1 SGHAT and CDR2 FQNNGV. The CDR3 covers 14 residues. V was trimmed by 5 bases and J by 0 bases, leaving 7 bases between them. CDR3: CASSAGATNEKLFF. The DNA for the CDR3 is TGTGCCAGCAGCGCGGGGGCAACTAATGAAAAACTGTTTTTT.